The T cell receptor beta chain under discussion was sequenced for a study of T cells in localized non-small cell lung cancer. Assay used: immunoSEQ multiplex PCR; TCRdb lists only in-frame clones, some missing. The repertoire includes about 59,000 clones, 85% to 90% of them detected once, and under 25% sits in the top ten. Notes on this clone: Its antigen is unknown.

General study results and limits: Longer overall survival was linked to higher blood T cell density. Uninvolved adjacent lung showed the highest T cell clonality, exceeding tumor. Among the top 100 tumor clones, a median around 50 appeared in adjacent lung. Sequencing was limited to one tumor region, leaving the possibility of heterogeneity open.

The sequencing here drew on peripheral blood, taken before any cancer treatment. The clonotype comes from a man between 40 and 70 years old with stage I squamous cell lung carcinoma.

The CDR3, as DNA: TGTGCCAGCCTGCACAGGGAAGGGCCTTATAATGAGCAGTTCTTC. Translation: CASLHREGPYNEQFF. The chain has TRBV28 and TRBJ2-1, with D perhaps matching TRBD1 (6 bases). Germline values: CDR1 MDHEN, CDR2 SYDVKM. Trimming removed 8 bases at V and 7 bases at J, with 21 bases between. The CDR3 is 15 residues long.